The 7 T cell receptor beta chains listed next were all sequenced from one sample in a study of T cells expressing NK-cell markers. From its re-call of the 5' RACE reads, TCRdb lists each CDR3 protein once, without DNA. The data include 550,000 to 600,000 distinct CDR3 sequences; the top ten clones carry around 3.3%. Sequenced material: blood T cells: a sorted CD56 or NKG2C T cell subset, CD4+ or CD8+ T cells, or bulk PBMC T cells (not recorded which). These receptors originate from a young man in good health.

CDR3: CASMIMAGQPYEQYF. The chain links TRBV6-1 to TRBJ2-7. The CDR3 is 15 residues long. The germline gives CDR1 MNHNS, CDR2 SASEGT.

The chain joins TRBV7-2 to TRBJ1-6; TCRdb designates TRBD1, a call that cannot be tested without DNA. CDR1 and CDR2 (germline): SGHTA, FQGNSA. The CDR3 has 15 amino acids. CDR3 residues: CASSLDPGTNSPLHF.

This chain uses TRBV4-3 with TRBJ2-1. CDR3 length: 17 residues. Per germline, CDR1 LGHNA and CDR2 YSLEER. The chain's CDR3 is CASSQFRDSNTYNEQFF.

The rearrangement links TRBV10-3 to TRBJ2-3. This CDR3 is built from 11 residues. Germline CDR1 and CDR2: ENHRY and SYGVKD. This CDR3 is CAIRGSDTQYF.

This chain links TRBV29-1 with TRBJ1-1. The CDR3 length is 15 residues. Germline V lookup: CDR1 SQVTM, CDR2 ANQGSEA. The CDR3 loop reads CSATPGSGGQTEAFF.

V and J are TRBV27 and TRBJ2-3; TCRdb calls TRBD2, which cannot be checked without DNA. Germline CDR1 MNHEY, CDR2 SMNVEV (reference sequence). This CDR3 is built from 15 residues. The CDR3 is CASSSSAAGLDTQYF.

The V call is TRBV20-1, the J call TRBJ2-2. This CDR3 contains 13 residues. Germline values: CDR1 DFQATT, CDR2 SNEGSKA (reference sequence). Here the CDR3 reads CSAKKFHTGELFF.